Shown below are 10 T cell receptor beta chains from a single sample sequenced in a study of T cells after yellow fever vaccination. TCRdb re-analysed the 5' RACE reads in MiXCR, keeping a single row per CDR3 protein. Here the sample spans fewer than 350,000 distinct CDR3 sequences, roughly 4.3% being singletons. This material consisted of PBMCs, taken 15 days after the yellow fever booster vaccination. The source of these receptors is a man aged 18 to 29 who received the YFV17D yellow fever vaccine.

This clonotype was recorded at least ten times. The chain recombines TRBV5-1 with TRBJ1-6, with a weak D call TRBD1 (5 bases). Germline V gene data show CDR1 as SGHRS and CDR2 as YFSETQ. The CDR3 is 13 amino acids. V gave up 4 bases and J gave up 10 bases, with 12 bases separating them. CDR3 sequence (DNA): TGCGCCAGCAGCGGGAGGGGAGAATCACCCCTCCACTTT. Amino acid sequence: CASSGRGESPLHF. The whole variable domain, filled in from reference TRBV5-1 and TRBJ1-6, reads KAGVTQTPRYLIKTRGQQVTLSCSPISGHRSVSWYQQTPGQGLQFLFEYFSETQRNKGNFPGRFSGRQFSNSRSEMNVSTLELGDSALYLCASSGRGESPLHFGNGTRLTVT.

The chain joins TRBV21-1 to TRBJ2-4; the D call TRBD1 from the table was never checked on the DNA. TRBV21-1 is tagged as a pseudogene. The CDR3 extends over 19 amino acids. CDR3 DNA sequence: TGTGCCAGCAGCAAAGCTCGGACAGGGTACGCGCTAGCCAAAAACATTCAGTACTTC. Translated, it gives CASSKARTGYALAKNIQYF.

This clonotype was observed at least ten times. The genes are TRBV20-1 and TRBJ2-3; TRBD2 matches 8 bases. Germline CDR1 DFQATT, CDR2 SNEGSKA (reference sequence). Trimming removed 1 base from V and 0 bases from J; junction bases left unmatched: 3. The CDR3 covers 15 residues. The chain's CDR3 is CSARAGGTSTDTQYF. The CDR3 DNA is TGCAGTGCTAGAGCGGGGGGGACTAGCACAGATACGCAGTATTTT.

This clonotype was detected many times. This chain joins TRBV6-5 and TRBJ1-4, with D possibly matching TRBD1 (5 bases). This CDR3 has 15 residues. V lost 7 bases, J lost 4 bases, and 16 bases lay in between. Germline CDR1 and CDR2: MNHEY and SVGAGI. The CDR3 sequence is CASTGRSGGNEKLFF. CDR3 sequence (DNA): TGTGCCAGCACCGGGCGGTCCGGGGGTAATGAAAAACTGTTTTTT.

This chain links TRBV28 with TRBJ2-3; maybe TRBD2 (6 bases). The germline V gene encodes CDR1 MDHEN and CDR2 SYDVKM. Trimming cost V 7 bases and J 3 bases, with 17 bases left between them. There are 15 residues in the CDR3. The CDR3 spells CASTGGGTLTDTQYF. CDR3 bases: TGTGCCAGCACAGGAGGAGGGACTTTGACAGATACGCAGTATTTT.

CDR3 protein: CASSPRTTGGTEAFF. CDR3 in DNA: TGTGCCAGCAGCCCACGTACCACCGGAGGGACTGAAGCTTTCTTT. J is TRBJ1-1 and V is TRBV2; D is uncertain. V gave up 6 bases and J gave up 5 bases, with 19 bases separating them. The CDR3 contains 15 residues. Germline V gives CDR1 SNHLY, CDR2 FYNNEI.

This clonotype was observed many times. The CDR3 loop is CASSPLPAPNTEAFF. The CDR3 nucleotides are TGTGCCAGCAGCCCCCTACCGGCGCCGAACACTGAAGCTTTCTTT. This chain links TRBV7-3 with TRBJ1-1; D ambiguous. With 5 bases removed from V and 1 base from J, the gap between germline ends came to 14 bases. The CDR3 has 15 residues. CDR1 and CDR2 from the germline V gene are SGHTA and FQGTGA.

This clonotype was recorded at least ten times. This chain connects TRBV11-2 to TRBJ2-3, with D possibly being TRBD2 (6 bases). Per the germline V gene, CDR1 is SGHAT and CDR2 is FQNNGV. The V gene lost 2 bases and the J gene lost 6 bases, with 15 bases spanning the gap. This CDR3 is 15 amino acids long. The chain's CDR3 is CASSLLGGSWDTQYF. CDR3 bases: TGTGCCAGCAGCTTACTGGGGGGTTCCTGGGATACGCAGTATTTT.

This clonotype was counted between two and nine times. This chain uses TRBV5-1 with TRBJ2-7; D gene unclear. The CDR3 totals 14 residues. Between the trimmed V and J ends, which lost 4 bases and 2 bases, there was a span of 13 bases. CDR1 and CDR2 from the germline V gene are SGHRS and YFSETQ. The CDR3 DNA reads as TGCGCCAGCAGCATTAGCTCGGGCCCCTACGAGCAGTACTTC. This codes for CASSISSGPYEQYF.

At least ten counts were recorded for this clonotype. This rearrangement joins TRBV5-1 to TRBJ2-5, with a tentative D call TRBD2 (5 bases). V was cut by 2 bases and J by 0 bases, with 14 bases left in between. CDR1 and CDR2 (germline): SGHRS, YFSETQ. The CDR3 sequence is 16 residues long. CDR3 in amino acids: CASSFLAKQYQETQYF. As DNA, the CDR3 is TGCGCCAGCAGCTTTTTAGCGAAGCAGTACCAAGAGACCCAGTACTTC.